The present entry profiles one TCR beta chain with its context. The clone's antigen remains unknown. Base qualities were left out, and no much larger clone turns up one base away. The data originate from a study of cytomegalovirus exposure and HLA in healthy donors listed by TCRdb under 2017. In the study overall: In an earlier analysis of around 540 of the donors, 276 Gb of sequence data and roughly 100 million unique TCR beta sequences from 150 million to 200 million T cells were reported. Across approximately 420 genotyped donors of the cohort, an average of roughly 200,000 unique TCR beta nucleotide sequences per donor were sequenced, and 15% to 20% of those sequences were non-productive. An early release covering 500 to 750 HLA-typed donors comprised about 300 gigabases of sequencing data and about 90 million unique TCR sequences. A later analysis re-examined previously published TCR beta repertoires from more than 550 donors and added high-resolution HLA genotyping to investigate patterns of TCR occurrence. About five DR-DQ haplotypes were treated as single units for association and clustering because of strong linkage in the cohort. In addition to the first cohort of approximately 650 subjects, a separate validation cohort of 130 or so different subjects was used. Every repertoire in the discovery cohort had been generated on one and the same sequencing platform. Donor age, sex, ethnicity and CMV serostatus were compiled alongside the repertoire data. In a later genetic analysis, genome-wide SNP genotypes for about three fifths of the 666 donors were used, and that subset was treated as a discovery cohort. The study used immunosequencing to profile the T cell repertoires of more than 650 subjects and linked those repertoires to cytomegalovirus serostatus. The study was designed to test whether signatures of past pathogen exposure could be identified by cataloging public T cell receptors. Typing coverage differed by locus: A, B, C, DRB1 and DQB1 were typed in about 620-630 donors, DQA1 in about 550, DPA1 in some 570, and DPB1 in approximately 450. The study combined high-throughput TCR immunosequencing, statistical association of individual TCRs with disease status, and machine learning to predict cytomegalovirus infection status. HLA typing covered class I and class II loci at four-digit resolution. The genetic ancestry cluster associated with self-reported Caucasian donors included roughly 84% of the 398 genotyped donors. Rather than using new phenotypic data, the later analysis identified candidate immune exposures from TCR beta sequences and from how often those sequences occurred across donors. In an earlier analysis of around 540 of the donors, high-throughput TCR beta sequencing was used to judge whether each TCR beta V gene segment behaved as functional or pseudogenic. Overall study outcomes, separate from this receptor: In an earlier analysis of some 500 of the donors, most TCR beta V segments were observed in productive rearrangements about 87% or about 30% of the time, broadly matching IMGT annotations. Some IMGT-functional V segments, including TRBV6-2 and TRBV6-3, could not be distinguished by the 87-base-pair reads and were therefore excluded. The sequencing pipeline was judged likely to have produced a cluster of highly shared sequence variants as a technical artifact. In both the original and validation cohorts, the classifier was reported to diagnose cytomegalovirus status with high specificity and sensitivity. In vitro tests confirmed that a few of the cytomegalovirus-associated TCR beta chains recognize cytomegalovirus antigens. Most TCR sequences were seen in very few donors, while some public TCRs were found in many individuals. A later analysis found that most CMV-associated TCR beta chains appeared HLA-restricted, with HLA associations seemingly driven largely by CMV exposure. In a later genetic analysis, fewer N-insertions in productive TCRs were reported among donors in an Asian-associated ancestry cluster than the roughly 640-donor mean. Because some donors lacked HLA typing at each locus, the association tests relied only on the typed subset. The authors suggested that the approach could potentially be extended to other disease states and immunological phenotypes. For the cohort, immune exposure information was limited to CMV serostatus. Specific HLA alleles were associated with 16,951 TCR beta sequences at a false discovery rate of 0.05 in a later analysis. Linkage disequilibrium might explain the correlated functional status among segregating V segments, but an unknown experimental factor could not be excluded. Seventeen rarely observed V segments, including chromosome 9 orphons, were excluded from the earlier analysis of approximately 600 of the donors because counts were too low. A later analysis found that TCR association rates varied across HLA loci, with DRB1 alleles showing the most associated TCRs and HLA-C alleles the fewest. According to a later analysis, parvovirus B19, influenza, CMV and Epstein-Barr virus appeared linked to several top co-occurrence clusters. The presence/absence analyses assumed that sequencing depth was roughly uniform across donors, and that assumption may not be true. In a later analysis, HLA-associated TCR beta chains were found to be more clonally expanded and to have lower generation probabilities than equally common non-associated chains. Only TCR beta chains were sequenced in this cohort, and the absence of alpha or paired-chain data limited detectable features. A further reported finding was that TCR beta sequences accurately predicted the HLA-A and HLA-B alleles for most subjects in the first cohort. When HLA alleles, especially DR and DQ, strongly co-occurred, TCR associations were difficult to assign to individual alleles. V-gene and J-gene trimming of TCR beta chains was associated with a missense DCLRE1C variant in a later genetic analysis, and the association was replicated in an independent cohort. The study listed approximately 150 TCR beta chains as associated with cytomegalovirus.

The library was generated by the immunoSEQ multiplex PCR assay. The multiplex PCR relied on a mix of 60 forward primers for TCR Vbeta segments and 13 reverse primers for TCR Jbeta segments. Amplification of the CDR3 region of rearranged TCR beta genes was performed with a multiplex PCR assay on genomic DNA. The Illumina HiSeq System was used to sequence the amplified TCR beta libraries as 87-base-pair reads. On the study's bioinformatics: A later analysis tallied approximately 87 million unique TCR beta chains across the roughly 610 repertoires, and approximately 12 million of those chains were shared by two or more donors. Raw reads were error-corrected and collapsed into unique sequences with a nearest-neighbor algorithm that merged closely related sequences to remove PCR and sequencing errors. Alignment of CDR3 sequences to IMGT reference sequences was used to assign V, D and J gene segments. For a sequence to be retained, a match of at least six nucleotides to both a V gene segment and a J gene segment was required. A rearrangement counted as productive if the CDR3 had no stop codons and remained in frame with V and J, and every other rearrangement counted as non-productive. CDR3 was defined by IMGT convention, running from the second conserved V-encoded cysteine to the conserved J-encoded phenylalanine. Sequences without an unambiguous match to a single V gene segment were excluded from the earlier analysis of about 600 of the donors. In an earlier analysis of 450 to 750 of the donors, a V segment was called functional when productive rearrangements were above 56.7%, and segregating when the standard deviation between donors exceeded 5%. A statistical classification framework was built for diagnosing cytomegalovirus status from the catalog of TCR beta chain sequences. In a later analysis, TCR nucleotide sequences were compared against IMGT/GENE-DB human TR gene sequences so that V and J genes could be assigned. A later analysis assigned CDR3 sequences and most-parsimonious VDJ recombination scenarios with the TCRdist pipeline. In a later analysis, each TCR beta chain was defined by its CDR3 amino acid sequence together with its V-gene family, and reads lacking a unique V-gene family were excluded. As a way to deal with suspected cross-contamination and a sequencing artifact, a later analysis dropped 592 nucleotide sequences that were highly shared and had low generation probability. For each public chain, a later analysis derived a clonal expansion index from normalized ranks of inferred template counts within each repertoire. In a later analysis, generation probabilities were computed with a VDJ recombination model fitted to out-of-frame rearrangements, and the resulting probabilities were checked against IGoR. Hypergeometric tests were used in a later analysis to score TCR-TCR, TCR-HLA and TCR-CMV co-occurrence, with a repertoire-size bias correction applied to the TCR pairs. In a later analysis, false discovery rates were estimated by permuting HLA or CMV assignments 20 times. In a later analysis, co-occurring TCRs were grouped using DBSCAN, and TCRdist sequence similarity was added for clustering within HLA-allele-positive subsets. For co-occurrence clustering, repertoires with fewer than 30,000 or more than 120,000 public chains were excluded, along with five repertoires with anomalous nucleotide sharing. The source is immuneACCESS, and TCRdb retained only in-frame sequences with V and J called. Part of the clones is not carried over; for the studies checked, unresolved V genes explain less than half of this, and the remainder is unexplained. That table gives V, J and clone size, and the DNA gave D and trimming. The sample contains about 300,000 clones, more than 80% of them found a single time. The ten largest clones capture roughly 4% of the sample.

The cohort consisted of 650 to 700 healthy bone marrow donors. At the time of sampling, every cohort member was nominally healthy, though immune exposures that went unrecorded were likely present. The donor was CMV seropositive and was included in the group of almost 300 seropositive cohort members. Each donor provided a peripheral blood sample, and peripheral blood mononuclear cells were used for TCR beta sequencing. Genomic DNA extraction from the blood cell samples was performed with the Qiagen DNeasy Blood Extraction Kit. Including the terminal cysteine and phenylalanine, the CDR3 comprises 13 residues. Only CDR3 DNA remains: 39 bases, in frame from the first base. In the germline V gene (reference sequence), CDR1 corresponds to WNHNN and CDR2 to SYGVQD. Deletion took 4 bases off V and 5 bases off J, with a span of 11 bases between the germline ends.

The material sequenced was PBMCs. This clonotype was obtained from a man between 40 and 49 years old in good health and CMV-seropositive. The chain employs TRBV10-1 and TRBJ1-2; the D segment cannot be called with confidence. The CDR3 region reads CASSGPAGYGYTF. The DNA is as follows: TGCGCCAGCAGTGGGCCTGCCGGGTATGGCTACACCTTC.